Listed below are T cell receptor beta chains from one sample, sequenced in a study of response to subunit inactivated influenza vaccine. TCRdb ran MiXCR on the RT-PCR reads and lists one entry per CDR3 protein. The table lists some 600,000 distinct CDR3 sequences, 12% to 15% of them singletons, with approximately 7.6% in the top ten. The sequencing used PBMCs from blood, collected less than 15 days before vaccination. Receptors originate from a man in his forties or fifties who received an inactivated influenza vaccine. The CDR3 runs from the conserved cysteine through the conserved F or W. The D gene is left open where the match is weak. The size of a clone is reported for some rows only, either as once, few or many, or as a class for expanded clones.

j_gene,v_gene,d_gene,abundance,CDR3nt,CDR3aa
TRBJ1-5,TRBV3-1,-,few,TGTGCCAGCAGCCAAAAGGCGGACGGGGCCCAGCATTTT,CASSQKADGAQHF
TRBJ2-7,TRBV10-3,-,-,TGTGCCATCAGTGAGCGTGCGTCCTACGAGCAGTACTTC,CAISERASYEQYF
TRBJ2-7,TRBV20-1,TRBD2,-,TGCAGTGTAAGAGCGGGAATGAGGTCCTACGAGCAGTACTTC,CSVRAGMRSYEQYF
TRBJ2-5,TRBV5-5,TRBD1,-,TGTGCCAGCACGAAGGACAGGGCAGTGGAGACCCAGTACTTC,CASTKDRAVETQYF
TRBJ2-5,TRBV6-1,TRBD1,-,TGTGCCAGCAGTGAAAGACAGGGGGGACAAGAGACCCAGTACTTC,CASSERQGGQETQYF
TRBJ2-3,TRBV27,TRBD1,-,TGTGCCAGCAGTCTCGAGGGACAGGGAATTGCTTTTACAGATACGCAGTATTTT,CASSLEGQGIAFTDTQYF
TRBJ2-7,TRBV28,TRBD1,few,TGTGCCAGCAGTCGACCGGGACAGGCCTACGAGCAGTACTTC,CASSRPGQAYEQYF
TRBJ2-7,TRBV5-4,-,few,TGTGCCAGCAGCAAGGGACAATCATTGGGTCGCGAGCAGTACTTC,CASSKGQSLGREQYF
TRBJ2-7,TRBV28,TRBD2,-,TGTGCCAGCAGTTCACCCCCCGGGGGGGGGCCCTCCTACGAGCAGTACTTC,CASSSPPGGGPSYEQYF
TRBJ1-3,TRBV6-1,-,-,TGTGCCAGCAGCCCTGAATGGAGGTCTGGAAACACCATATATTTT,CASSPEWRSGNTIYF
TRBJ2-1,TRBV20-1,TRBD2,few,TGCAGTGCTAGAGACCCTACTAGCGGGAGCACCTACAATGAGCAGTTCTTC,CSARDPTSGSTYNEQFF
TRBJ1-4,TRBV9,TRBD1,-,TGTGCCAGCAGCGCGAAGACAGGGATAAATGAAAAACTGTTTTTT,CASSAKTGINEKLFF
TRBJ2-7,TRBV6-5,-,-,TGTGCCAGCAGTTACGACGGGAGCTCCTACGAGCAGTACTTC,CASSYDGSSYEQYF
TRBJ2-5,TRBV3-1,-,few,TGTGCCAGCAGCCAAGATCTATCGGGGGGCGAAGAGACCCAGTACTTC,CASSQDLSGGEETQYF
TRBJ2-3,TRBV20-1,TRBD2,once,TGCAGTGCTCCCACTAGCGCAGATACGCAGTATTTT,CSAPTSADTQYF
TRBJ2-4,TRBV20-1,TRBD1,-,TGCAGTTCCGGTGGACAGGGGGAAAACATTCAGTACTTC,CSSGGQGENIQYF
TRBJ2-7,TRBV28,-,-,TGTGCCACCCCACGGGGGCCCCTTTACGAGCAGTACTTC,CATPRGPLYEQYF
TRBJ1-5,TRBV2,TRBD1,-,TGTGCCAGCAGGGGACAGGAGGGTCAGCCCCAGCATTTT,CASRGQEGQPQHF
TRBJ2-1,TRBV3-1,TRBD2,few,TGTGCCAGCAGCCCTATTCTTTCTAGCGGGAGGTTCTACAATGAGCAGTTCTTC,CASSPILSSGRFYNEQFF
TRBJ2-7,TRBV2,-,-,TGTGCCAGCAGTGAAGCTGGCCAGGGTGCCTACGAGCAGTACTTC,CASSEAGQGAYEQYF
TRBJ2-7,TRBV5-1,TRBD2,-,TGCGCCAGCAGTCTGGCTTGGGTTCGGACTAGCGGGAAAAGCTACGAGCAGTACTTC,CASSLAWVRTSGKSYEQYF
TRBJ1-1,TRBV5-1,TRBD1,many,TGCGCCAGCTATAGACAGGGCGGGAGCACTGAAGCTTTCTTT,CASYRQGGSTEAFF
TRBJ2-1,TRBV20-1,-,few,TGCAGTGCTAGACGGGCAAACAACAATGAGCAGTTCTTC,CSARRANNNEQFF
TRBJ2-3,TRBV9,TRBD1,few,TGTGCCAGCAGCGCGCCGAAATTAGGACAGGTAACAGATACGCAGTATTTT,CASSAPKLGQVTDTQYF
TRBJ2-3,TRBV11-1,TRBD1,-,TGTGCCAGCAGCCCGTCGACAGGGGCGGATACGCAGTATTTT,CASSPSTGADTQYF
TRBJ2-7,TRBV9,TRBD2,-,TGTGCCAGCAGCACCCCGTCTAGCGGGGTCGGCCACGAGCAGTACTTC,CASSTPSSGVGHEQYF
TRBJ1-5,TRBV9,TRBD1,-,TGTGCCAGCAGCGTTACCGGGACAGGGACTCAGCCCCAGCATTTT,CASSVTGTGTQPQHF
TRBJ2-5,TRBV10-3,-,few,TGTGCCATCAAAGGACAAGACCAAGAGACCCAGTACTTC,CAIKGQDQETQYF